The 25 T cell receptor beta chains given below trace back to one sample, sequenced in a study of blood T cell repertoires in COVID-19. Method: immunoSEQ multiplex PCR; TCRdb's copy keeps in-frame clones and lacks some. The table includes about 240,000 clones, approximately 82% detected once. Sequencing used peripheral blood. All receptors derive from a man aged 25-45 years who had recovered from COVID-19.

The rearrangement links TRBV7-2 to TRBJ1-3; 12 bases match TRBD1. CDR1 is SGHTA and CDR2 is FQGNSA in the germline V gene. V was pared by 0 bases and J by 6 bases, with 3 bases of the junction left unmatched. The CDR3 is 16 amino acids. The DNA for the CDR3 is TGTGCCAGCAGCTTAGCTGGGACAGGGGGCTCAAACACCATATATTTT. Encoded protein: CASSLAGTGGSNTIYF. Together with reference TRBV7-2 and TRBJ1-3, the CDR3 gives the full variable domain: GAGVSQSPSNKVTEKGKDVELRCDPISGHTALYWYRQSLGQGLEFLIYFQGNSAPDKSGLPSDRFSAERTGGSVSTLTIQRTQQEDSAVYLCASSLAGTGGSNTIYFGEGSWLTVV.

J is TRBJ2-5 and V is TRBV9; 9 bases are a match to TRBD1. This CDR3 has 14 residues. Germline-derived CDR1 and CDR2 are SGDLS and YYNGEE. V dropped 0 bases and J dropped 4; count of bases not matched to a gene: 1. The CDR3 DNA follows: TGTGCCAGCAGCGTAGACAGGGGGCGAGAGACCCAGTACTTC. As protein: CASSVDRGRETQYF.

The chain is built from TRBV3-1 (or the pseudogene TRBV3-2) and TRBJ1-5; D ambiguous. Germline V CDR1 and CDR2: LGHDT, YNNKEL (reference sequence). Deletions cut 2 bases from V and 0 bases from J, with 11 bases between. The CDR3 consists of 16 residues. CDR3 in amino acids: CASSQFPRHSNQPQHF. The CDR3 bases are TGTGCCAGCAGCCAATTCCCCAGACATAGCAATCAGCCCCAGCATTTT.

This clone was recorded at least ten times. V and J are TRBV20-1 and TRBJ2-1, with D unresolved. This CDR3 contains 11 residues. CDR1 is DFQATT and CDR2 is SNEGSKA in the germline V gene (reference sequence). The CDR3 DNA reads as TGCAATCCTGACCGGAGCCCGTCCCAGTTCTTC. It encodes CNPDRSPSQFF.

This clone has only a few counts. This rearrangement joins TRBV7-8 to TRBJ1-2; 9 nucleotides agree with TRBD1. In germline, CDR1 is SGHVS, CDR2 FQNEAQ. The junction had 17 bases not matched to a gene; V was cut back by 4 bases and J by 8 bases. The CDR3 loop spans 17 amino acids. CDR3 amino acids: CASSYTIYTGGWKGYTF. CDR3 DNA: TGTGCCAGCAGCTACACAATATACACAGGGGGCTGGAAGGGCTACACCTTC. Complete variable domain (other parts from reference TRBV7-8 and TRBJ1-2): GAGVSQSPRYKVAKRGQDVALRCDPISGHVSLFWYQQALGQGPEFLTYFQNEAQLDKSGLPSDRFFAERPEGSVSTLKIQRTQQEDSAVYLCASSYTIYTGGWKGYTFGSGTRLTVV.

The chain couples TRBV10-3 to TRBJ1-6; TRBD1 matches 8 bases. With 8 bases clipped from V and 7 bases from J, the junction kept 4 bases outside the gene matches. This CDR3 has 13 residues. CDR1 and CDR2 (germline): ENHRY, SYGVKD. The CDR3 sequence is CAISSGGNSPLHF. DNA of the CDR3: TGTGCCATCTCATCAGGGGGCAATTCACCCCTCCACTTT.

The rearrangement uses TRBV6-5 and TRBJ2-3; the match to TRBD2 covers 15 bases. Per the germline V gene, CDR1 is MNHEY and CDR2 is SVGAGI. With V trimmed by 6 bases and J by 4 bases, 2 bases remained unmatched. This CDR3 has 15 residues. In DNA, the CDR3 is TGTGCCAGCAGCGGGACTAGCGGGGGGTCAGATACGCAGTATTTT. The encoded protein is CASSGTSGGSDTQYF.

This chain uses TRBV6-5 with TRBJ2-3; 7 bases match TRBD2. The CDR3 consists of 14 residues. V trimming: 6 bases; J trimming: 1 base; junction bases outside the gene matches: 4. Germline CDR1 reads MNHEY; CDR2 reads SVGAGI. This CDR3 is CASSPGLGTDTQYF. CDR3 sequence (DNA): TGTGCCAGCAGCCCCGGACTAGGCACAGATACGCAGTATTTT.

The chain employs TRBV28 and TRBJ1-2; TRBD1 agrees at 7 bases. In germline, CDR1 is MDHEN, CDR2 SYDVKM. The V and J ends lost 5 bases and 4 bases, in that order; junction bases with no gene match: 7. The CDR3 extends over 14 amino acids. The CDR3 loop reads CASSRIQGTYGYTF. The CDR3, as DNA: TGTGCCAGCAGTCGCATACAGGGGACCTATGGCTACACCTTC.

With regard to this clone: Other DNA sequences within the sample encode an identical CDR3. The chain combines TRBV5-1 with TRBJ2-1, with D possibly matching TRBD2 (6 bases). CDR3 length equals 14 residues. Germline values: CDR1 SGHRS, CDR2 YFSETQ. V lost 1 base and J lost 2, with 7 bases in between. This CDR3 is CASSLSGAYNEQFF. CDR3 in DNA: TGCGCCAGCAGCTTGTCGGGGGCCTACAATGAGCAGTTCTTC.

The J gene is TRBJ1-1, the V gene TRBV6-5; tentatively, D is TRBD1 (6 bases). This CDR3 comprises 12 residues. Trimming took 3 bases from V and 6 from J, leaving 8 bases between them. Germline values: CDR1 MNHEY, CDR2 SVGAGI. The CDR3 DNA sequence: TGTGCCAGCAGTTATGGGGGCTCTGAAGCTTTCTTT. Protein: CASSYGGSEAFF.

The rearrangement joins TRBV5-1 to TRBJ1-1; possibly TRBD1 for D (5 bases). Germline V CDR1 and CDR2: SGHRS, YFSETQ. The CDR3 spans 14 residues. The V end lost 4 bases, the J end lost 1 base, and 11 bases lay between the germline ends. DNA for the CDR3: TGCGCCAGCAGCCAGGGCAAGACGAACACTGAAGCTTTCTTT. Translating gives CASSQGKTNTEAFF.

V and J are TRBV5-4 and TRBJ2-7; TRBD1 matches 8 bases. This CDR3 has 16 residues. V was clipped by 3 bases and J by 5 bases; unmatched bases: 13. CDR1 is SGHNT, CDR2 YYREEE, per germline (reference sequence). In DNA form, the CDR3 reads TGTGCCAGCAGCTCCGCGCCTTCAGGGGGCCTGGACGAGCAGTACTTC. It encodes CASSSAPSGGLDEQYF.

The chain has TRBV2 and TRBJ1-4; TRBD1 matches 7 bases. The germline CDR1 and CDR2 sequences are SNHLY and FYNNEI. The junction had 11 bases not matched to a gene; V was cut back by 7 bases and J by 0 bases. The CDR3 contains 17 residues. CDR3 protein: CASTGPVQGTTNEKLFF. CDR3 nucleotide sequence: TGTGCCAGCACCGGACCAGTACAGGGGACAACTAATGAAAAACTGTTTTTT.

The chain has TRBV25-1 and TRBJ1-1; D may be TRBD1 (6 bases). The germline V and J ends were trimmed by 4 bases and 11 bases, with 20 bases remaining between them. Per germline, CDR1 MGHDK and CDR2 SYGVNS. The CDR3 length is 14 residues. As DNA, the CDR3 is TGTGCCAGCAGTGTAGAGCAGGGGAGGGTCGGGGCTTTCTTT. Amino acids: CASSVEQGRVGAFF.

This clone has only a few counts. CDR3 residues: CASSPAGSGNTIYF. The CDR3 DNA is TGTGCCAGCAGTCCCGCGGGGTCTGGAAACACCATATATTTT. The chain recombines TRBV7-9 with TRBJ1-3; D is unresolved. The CDR3 is 14 amino acids. Germline-derived CDR1 and CDR2 are SEHNR and FQNEAQ (reference sequence). V was cut by 6 bases and J by 1 base, with 10 bases left in between.

The V and J genes are TRBV3-1 (or the pseudogene TRBV3-2) and TRBJ2-3, with D possibly TRBD1 on 6 matching bases. The V and J ends lost 4 bases and 1 base respectively, with 9 bases between them. Germline V gene data show CDR1 as LGHDT and CDR2 as YNNKEL (reference sequence). The length of the CDR3 is 14 residues. This CDR3 reads CASSRTDGTDTQYF. In DNA form, the CDR3 reads TGTGCCAGCAGCCGGACAGACGGCACAGATACGCAGTATTTT.

The V call is TRBV28, the J call TRBJ1-2; D is possibly TRBD1 (6 bases). CDR3 length: 13 amino acids. Trimming left V 2 bases short and J 4 bases short, with 8 bases between. Germline-derived CDR1 and CDR2 are MDHEN and SYDVKM. CDR3 sequence reads: CASSLARGYGYTF. The CDR3 bases are TGTGCCAGCAGTTTAGCCAGGGGCTATGGCTACACCTTC.

The rearrangement links TRBV5-1 to TRBJ2-7, with 10 bases fitting TRBD2. With 4 bases clipped from V and 2 bases from J, the junction kept 15 bases outside the gene matches. The CDR3 extends over 18 amino acids. Germline-derived CDR1 and CDR2 are SGHRS and YFSETQ. The CDR3: CASSILLLSGGGTYEQYV. CDR3 nucleotides: TGCGCCAGCAGCATACTCCTCCTCAGCGGGGGGGGAACCTACGAGCAGTACGTC.

The chain is built from TRBV5-6 and TRBJ2-5, with 8 bases that match TRBD2. V was pared by 4 bases and J by 5 bases, with 13 bases of the junction left unmatched. CDR3 size: 16 residues. Per the germline V gene, CDR1 is SGHDT and CDR2 is YYEEEE. The CDR3 here is CASSARDSGGAETQYF. The CDR3 coding sequence is TGTGCCAGCAGCGCCCGGGATTCCGGGGGGGCGGAGACCCAGTACTTC. Filled out from reference TRBV5-6 and TRBJ2-5, the complete variable domain reads DAGVTQSPTHLIKTRGQQVTLRCSPKSGHDTVSWYQQALGQGPQFIFQYYEEEERQRGNFPDRFSGHQFPNYSSELNVNALLLGDSALYLCASSARDSGGAETQYFGPGTRLLVL.

This clone has a handful of counts. The chain has TRBV29-1 and TRBJ2-7, with TRBD1 identical over 10 bases. The germline V gene has CDR1 SQVTM and CDR2 ANQGSEA. The CDR3 is made up of 11 amino acids. With 6 bases clipped from V and 7 bases from J, the junction kept 3 bases outside the gene matches. The DNA of the CDR3 is TGCAGCGTAGGGACAGGGGCTGAGCAGTACGTC. This translates into CSVGTGAEQYV.

This sequence joins TRBV14 and TRBJ1-6; 9 bases match TRBD1. Germline CDR1 reads SGHDN; CDR2 reads FVKESK. The CDR3 spans 16 residues. J was trimmed by 9 bases and V by 4 bases; bases with no gene match: 10. The CDR3 loop is CASSPAGTGPFSPLHF. CDR3 coding DNA: TGTGCCAGCAGCCCAGCCGGGACAGGGCCTTTTTCACCCCTCCACTTT.

This rearrangement joins TRBV10-3 to TRBJ1-1; D not resolved. CDR1 is ENHRY, CDR2 SYGVKD, per germline. V lost 4 bases and J lost 6, with 15 bases in between. The CDR3 has 14 residues. CDR3 DNA: TGTGCCATCAGTGGATCCGAGGGCGTCTCTGAAGCTTTCTTT. Translated, it gives CAISGSEGVSEAFF.

The chain employs TRBV18 and TRBJ1-3; maybe TRBD1 (5 bases). Trimming pared 3 bases from V and 4 bases from J, leaving 16 bases between. This CDR3 spans 16 amino acids. Germline lookup yields CDR1 KGHSH and CDR2 LQKENI. CDR3 protein: CASSPGHIFSGNTIYF. The CDR3 DNA reads as TGTGCCAGCTCACCGGGGCATATCTTCTCCGGAAACACCATATATTTT.

The V call is TRBV5-1, the J call TRBJ2-5, with 9 bases fitting TRBD1. The germline gives CDR1 SGHRS, CDR2 YFSETQ. The length of the CDR3 is 15 residues. The V gene end was trimmed by 4 bases and the J gene end by 4 bases; junction bases not matched to a gene: 8. The CDR3 region is CASSTGQGGGETQYF. The DNA of the CDR3 is TGCGCCAGCAGCACGGGACAGGGAGGGGGAGAGACCCAGTACTTC.